The clone carrying this T cell receptor (beta chain) showed up many times. Amplification of TCR beta CDR3 regions was performed using RNA transcripts as template. HTBI primers were used for first-round RT-PCR of the TCR CDR3. TCRdb redid the calling of the multiplex PCR reads with MiXCR, one entry per CDR3 protein. Counted here are fewer than 750,000 distinct CDR3 sequences, about 15% occurring once; the ten biggest clones make up approximately 13%. The data are from a study of T cells in Graves' hyperthyroidism and ophthalmopathy. Clinical symptoms, serum thyroxine, TRAb, thyroid ultrasound and orbital computed tomography informed diagnoses. Per the germline V gene, CDR1 is SGHTA and CDR2 is FQGTGA. This CDR3 has 13 residues. Trimming took off 0 bases at V and 5 bases at J, with 7 bases between the two ends.

The sample taken for sequencing was blood. The sequence was obtained from a woman between 45 and 65 years old with Graves' ophthalmopathy. The J gene is TRBJ2-5, the V gene TRBV7-3; the D is unclear. CDR3 in amino acids: CASSLTQWETQYF. CDR3 bases: TGTGCCAGCAGCTTAACACAGTGGGAGACCCAGTACTTC.